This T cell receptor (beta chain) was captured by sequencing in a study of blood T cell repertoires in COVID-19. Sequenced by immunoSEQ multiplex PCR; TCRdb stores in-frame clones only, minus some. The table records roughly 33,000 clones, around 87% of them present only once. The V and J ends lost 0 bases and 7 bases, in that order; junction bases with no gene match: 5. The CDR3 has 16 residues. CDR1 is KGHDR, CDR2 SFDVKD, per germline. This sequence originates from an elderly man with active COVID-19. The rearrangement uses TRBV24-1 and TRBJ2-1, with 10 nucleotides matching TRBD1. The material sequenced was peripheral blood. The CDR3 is CATSDLRDRGGNEQFF. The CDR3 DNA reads TGTGCCACCAGTGATTTGAGGGACAGGGGAGGGAATGAGCAGTTCTTC.